Listed here are 24 T cell receptor beta chains from one sample, sequenced in a study of blood T cell repertoires in COVID-19. Sequenced by immunoSEQ multiplex PCR; TCRdb stores in-frame clones only, minus some. The repertoire holds more than 85,000 clones, with approximately 84% as singletons. Sequenced input: peripheral blood. These receptors came from an older woman with acute or convalescent COVID-19.

This rearrangement joins TRBV7-9 to TRBJ1-2; no clear D. From germline, CDR1 is SEHNR and CDR2 FQNEAQ (reference sequence). Trimming took 4 bases from V and 2 from J, leaving 11 bases between them. This CDR3 spans 14 amino acids. CDR3 DNA: TGTGCCAGCAGCTCGGAGAGAACCAACTATGGCTACACCTTC. It is translated as CASSSERTNYGYTF.

The chain recombines TRBV5-1 with TRBJ2-5; 9 bases fit TRBD2. Germline CDR1 SGHRS, CDR2 YFSETQ. The CDR3 covers 15 residues. Trimming cost V 4 bases and J 4 bases; bases outside gene matches: 8. The CDR3 sequence is CASSPSGVLGETQYF. CDR3 nucleotide sequence: TGCGCCAGCAGCCCTAGCGGGGTCTTGGGAGAGACCCAGTACTTC.

The chain is built from TRBV9 and TRBJ1-5, with unresolved D. V lost 7 bases, J lost 2 bases, and 13 bases lay in between. The CDR3 runs to 14 residues. Germline loops: CDR1 SGDLS, CDR2 YYNGEE. CDR3 loop: CASAREEGNQPQHF. CDR3 DNA: TGTGCCAGCGCCCGAGAGGAAGGCAATCAGCCCCAGCATTTT. Full variable domain (rest looked up from reference TRBV9 and TRBJ1-5): DSGVTQTPKHLITATGQRVTLRCSPRSGDLSVYWYQQSLDQGLQFLIQYYNGEERAKGNILERFSAQQFPDLHSELNLSSLELGDSALYFCASAREEGNQPQHFGDGTRLSIL.

CDR3 bases: TGTGCCAGCAGCCAGACAGGTAATCAGCCCCAGCATTTT. Residues: CASSQTGNQPQHF. This chain uses TRBV7-6 with TRBJ1-5, with D possibly being TRBD1 (6 bases). V was shortened by 5 bases and J by 4 bases, with 9 bases between the two germline ends. There are 13 residues in the CDR3. The germline gives CDR1 SGHVS, CDR2 FNYEAQ.

The chain recombines TRBV15 with TRBJ2-2; perhaps TRBD2 as D (7 bases). V lost 0 bases and J 4 bases, leaving 12 bases between the germline ends. The CDR3 contains 16 residues. Germline V lookup: CDR1 LNHNV, CDR2 YYDKDF (reference sequence). CDR3 protein: CATSREVAGATGELFF. CDR3 DNA: TGTGCCACCAGCAGAGAGGTCGCGGGGGCCACCGGGGAGCTGTTTTTT.

The V and J genes are TRBV6-5 and TRBJ2-5; TRBD2 aligns across 11 bases. The CDR3 contains 15 residues. Trimming at V came to 5 bases and at J to 2 bases, leaving 4 bases not matched to a gene. Germline V CDR1 and CDR2: MNHEY, SVGAGI. The CDR3 spells CASSPSGGRQETQYF. DNA for the CDR3: TGTGCCAGCAGTCCTAGCGGGGGGCGACAAGAGACCCAGTACTTC.

This clone was counted only a few times. This rearrangement joins TRBV27 to TRBJ1-5; maybe TRBD1 (6 bases). The germline V gene has CDR1 MNHEY and CDR2 SMNVEV (reference sequence). This CDR3 contains 16 residues. V was trimmed by 3 bases and J by 2 bases, leaving 14 bases between them. The CDR3 is CASSFLGAGGNQPQHF. The DNA for the CDR3 is TGTGCCAGCAGTTTTTTGGGGGCCGGGGGCAATCAGCCCCAGCATTTT.

J is TRBJ2-5 and V is TRBV19, with D possibly TRBD2 on 6 matching bases. V lost 4 bases to trimming and J lost 2 bases, with 11 bases between them. The CDR3 runs 14 residues. Germline V gene sequence: CDR1 LNHDA, CDR2 SQIVND (reference sequence). The CDR3 spells CASSNIAAQETQYF. CDR3 in DNA: TGTGCCAGTAGTAACATAGCGGCACAAGAGACCCAGTACTTC.

The rearrangement joins TRBV9 to TRBJ1-5; maybe TRBD1 (5 bases). Germline V CDR1 and CDR2: SGDLS, YYNGEE. This CDR3 is 14 amino acids long. V lost 0 bases to trimming and J lost 5 bases, with 9 bases between them. The CDR3 reads CASSVGPRDQPQHF. The CDR3 DNA is TGTGCCAGCAGCGTAGGCCCCAGGGATCAGCCCCAGCATTTT.

The rearrangement joins TRBV28 to TRBJ1-4; TRBD1 matches 7 bases. Looked up from germline, CDR1 is MDHEN and CDR2 is SYDVKM. This CDR3 has 13 residues. V lost 3 bases, J lost 7 bases, and 2 bases stayed unmatched. The CDR3 loop is CASSFYRGEKLFF. Here the CDR3 DNA reads TGTGCCAGCAGTTTCTACAGGGGTGAAAAACTGTTTTTT.

V usage is TRBV7-6 and J usage is TRBJ1-1; TRBD1 matches at 9 bases. After removal of 1 base from V and 5 bases from J, the junction contained 5 bases not matched to a gene. The CDR3 extends over 15 amino acids. Per germline, CDR1 SGHVS and CDR2 FNYEAQ. The CDR3 reads CASSLDRDRDTEAFF. CDR3 in DNA: TGTGCCAGCAGCTTAGATCGGGACAGGGATACTGAAGCTTTCTTT.

This rearrangement joins TRBV7-2 to TRBJ1-3, with 9 positions matching TRBD1. V was clipped by 1 base and J by 3 bases; unmatched bases: 1. Germline CDR1 reads SGHTA; CDR2 reads FQGNSA. The CDR3 loop spans 15 amino acids. CDR3 region: CASSLDRGLGNTIYF. The CDR3, as DNA: TGTGCCAGCAGCTTAGACAGGGGGCTTGGAAACACCATATATTTT.

V usage is TRBV7-9 and J usage is TRBJ2-1, with a tentative D call TRBD1 (6 bases). The CDR3 contains 13 residues. The V end was cut by 3 bases, the J end by 9 bases, with 12 bases between. Germline CDR1 reads SEHNR; CDR2 reads FQNEAQ (reference sequence). The CDR3: CASSFTGQSEQFF. The CDR3 bases are TGTGCCAGCAGCTTCACAGGGCAAAGTGAGCAGTTCTTC.

The chain couples TRBV11-2 to TRBJ2-7, with 11 bases aligning to TRBD1. The V and J ends lost 5 bases and 4 bases, in that order; junction bases with no gene match: 7. CDR3 length: 15 amino acids. The germline CDR1 and CDR2 sequences are SGHAT and FQNNGV. The CDR3 region is CASSQTGQGGYEQYF. CDR3 nucleotide sequence: TGTGCCAGCAGCCAAACGGGACAGGGGGGATACGAGCAGTACTTC.

V gene TRBV5-5 combines with J gene TRBJ2-1; tentatively, D is TRBD1 (5 bases). The CDR3 is made up of 16 amino acids. The germline gives CDR1 SGHKS, CDR2 YYEKEE (reference sequence). V lost 0 bases to trimming and J lost 0 bases, with 10 bases between them. In nucleotides, the CDR3 is TGTGCCAGCAGCTTGGCGACAGCGATCTCCTACAATGAGCAGTTCTTC. Translation: CASSLATAISYNEQFF.

Turning to this clone: One junction end disagrees with the germline gene, perhaps due to a read error. The chain couples TRBV7-9 to TRBJ1-5, with TRBD1 identical over 9 bases. From germline, CDR1 is SEHNR and CDR2 FQNEAQ (reference sequence). CDR3 size: 15 residues. The DNA for the CDR3 is TGTGCCAGCAACTTACGGGAGACAGGGGGTCAGCCCCAGCATTTT. Amino acid sequence: CASNLRETGGQPQHF. The whole variable domain, remainder taken from reference TRBV7-9 and TRBJ1-5, is DTGVSQNPRHKITKRGQNVTFRCDPISEHNRLYWYRQTLGQGPEFLTYFQNEAQLEKSRLLSDRFSAERPKGSFSTLEIQRTEQGDSAMYLCASNLRETGGQPQHFGDGTRLSIL.

This sequence joins TRBV2 and TRBJ2-5; 10 nucleotides align to TRBD2. The V gene end was trimmed by 8 bases and the J gene end by 2 bases; junction bases not matched to a gene: 11. CDR1 is SNHLY, CDR2 FYNNEI, per germline. The CDR3 extends over 16 amino acids. The CDR3 DNA reads TGTGCCAGCGCGGCTAGCGGGGGCCGCGCTCAAGAGACCCAGTACTTC. Translating gives CASAASGGRAQETQYF.

CDR3 loop: CASSSGTGGTEAFF. The CDR3, as DNA: TGCGCCAGCAGCTCAGGGACAGGGGGCACTGAAGCTTTCTTT. The V and J genes are TRBV5-1 and TRBJ1-1; 11 bases are a match to TRBD1. In germline, CDR1 is SGHRS, CDR2 YFSETQ. The CDR3 has 14 residues. The trim removed 3 bases at V and 4 bases at J, leaving 2 bases unmatched.

J is TRBJ1-6 and V is TRBV30; no clear D. CDR3 length: 15 residues. CDR1 GTSNPN and CDR2 SVGIG come from the germline V gene (reference sequence). V was clipped by 6 bases and J by 6 bases, with 18 bases between them. The CDR3 here is CACRRREISNSPLHF. CDR3 coding DNA: TGTGCCTGTCGAAGGAGGGAGATATCTAATTCACCCCTCCACTTT.

The chain employs TRBV4-1 and TRBJ1-2; TRBD1 might be the D (6 bases). This CDR3 spans 16 amino acids. Trimming took off 0 bases at V and 4 bases at J, with 15 bases between the two ends. The germline V gene encodes CDR1 MGHRA and CDR2 YSYEKL. In DNA form, the CDR3 reads TGCGCCAGCAGCCAAGATAGGACGCAGGGGACCTATGGCTACACCTTC. Its translation: CASSQDRTQGTYGYTF.

This clone has just a few counts. The chain has TRBV30 and TRBJ1-2; a weak D match, TRBD1 (5 bases). The V gene lost 8 bases and the J gene lost 4 bases, with 17 bases spanning the gap. CDR1 and CDR2 from the germline V gene are GTSNPN and SVGIG (reference sequence). This CDR3 comprises 13 residues. The CDR3 loop reads CAGAGLGTYGYTF. For the CDR3, the DNA is TGTGCCGGGGCGGGACTGGGGACCTATGGCTACACCTTC.

The chain is built from TRBV19 and TRBJ2-7, with 8 bases matching TRBD1. Trimming cost V 6 bases and J 2 bases; bases outside gene matches: 12. CDR3 length: 16 amino acids. The germline V gene has CDR1 LNHDA and CDR2 SQIVND (reference sequence). The chain's CDR3 is CASSRIGQGGTYEQYF. The CDR3, as DNA: TGTGCCAGTAGCCGTATCGGACAGGGCGGCACCTACGAGCAGTACTTC.

This clone was counted a single time. V gene TRBV27 combines with J gene TRBJ1-2; tentatively, D is TRBD1 (5 bases). The germline CDR1 and CDR2 sequences are MNHEY and SMNVEV (reference sequence). Trimming took 5 bases from V and 0 from J, leaving 13 bases between them. The CDR3 has 15 residues. CDR3 bases: TGTGCCAGCAGTCCTACATGGGGCCCTAACTATGGCTACACCTTC. This codes for CASSPTWGPNYGYTF.

This sequence joins TRBV7-2 and TRBJ1-2; 9 nucleotides align to TRBD1. V gave up 3 bases and J gave up 0 bases; unmatched junction bases: 2. This CDR3 contains 15 residues. Germline loops: CDR1 SGHTA, CDR2 FQGNSA. CDR3 amino acids: CASSLDRGANYGYTF. DNA of the CDR3: TGTGCCAGCAGCTTGGACAGGGGAGCTAACTATGGCTACACCTTC.